The clone carrying this T cell receptor (beta chain) was seen a handful of times. Its antigen is still unknown. Sequencing used cDNA as its template, made by extracting RNA and reverse transcribing it. The method was immunoSEQ multiplex PCR; TCRdb's version includes in-frame clones alone and lacks a portion of them. The data contain over 150,000 clones, over 50% of them singletons. This sample was included in a study of CD8+ T cells in alopecia areata. The trim removed 4 bases at V and 3 bases at J, leaving 4 bases unmatched. The CDR3 has 16 amino acids. Germline assignment: CDR1 SGHTS and CDR2 YDEGEE. The study, taken as a whole, reports: Scalp sequencing captures resident alphabeta T cells of normal skin too.

The sequencing here drew on CD4+ T cells sorted from blood, taken at week 0. V usage is TRBV5-8 and J usage is TRBJ2-5, with 15 bases lining up with TRBD2. The receptor was derived from a human donor with alopecia areata. The CDR3 protein is CASSPGLAGGKETQYF. The CDR3 bases are TGTGCCAGCAGCCCCGGACTAGCGGGGGGGAAAGAGACCCAGTACTTC.